This entry lists 30 T cell receptor beta chains sequenced from one sample in a study of spatial heterogeneity in lung cancer. Time point noted: sample taken at primary tumor resection. Without sorting, whole RNA was sequenced from tumor, nontumor lung or frozen PBMC. TCRdb fed the 5' RACE reads into MiXCR, producing one record per CDR3 protein. The repertoire holds more than 20,000 distinct CDR3 sequences, with around 5% as singletons. This material consisted of PBMCs, taken at surgery. The receptor set was obtained from a male donor with early-stage non-small cell lung cancer.

This clonotype appeared many times. The V and J genes are TRBV20-1 and TRBJ2-1; D gene unclear. This CDR3 is built from 11 residues. V lost 5 bases and J 12 bases, leaving 14 bases between the germline ends. Germline V gives CDR1 DFQATT, CDR2 SNEGSKA (reference sequence). The chain's CDR3 is CSAGYGSGQFF. The CDR3 DNA reads as TGCAGTGCTGGGTATGGGTCAGGGCAGTTCTTC.

This clonotype is deemed medium-sized. The chain combines TRBV7-2 with TRBJ1-4; perhaps TRBD1 as D (6 bases). The germline V gene has CDR1 SGHTA and CDR2 FQGNSA. This CDR3 has 15 residues. Trimming took off 5 bases at V and 0 bases at J, with 10 bases between the two ends. As DNA, the CDR3 is TGTGCCAGCAGCCCCAGACAGGCAACTAATGAAAAACTGTTTTTT. The encoded protein is CASSPRQATNEKLFF.

This clonotype appeared a few times. The CDR3 region has the DNA TGCGCCAGCAGTGATTCCTGGACAGGGGGCTATAATTCACCCCTCCACTTT. It translates to CASSDSWTGGYNSPLHF. The gene calls are TRBV10-2 and TRBJ1-6, with TRBD1 matching 10 bases. Germline V gene sequence: CDR1 WSHSY, CDR2 SAAADI. After removal of 3 bases from V and 3 bases from J, the junction contained 5 bases not matched to a gene. The CDR3 spans 17 residues.

This chain uses TRBV6-2 or TRBV6-3 with TRBJ2-1; a weak D match, TRBD2 (5 bases). The V gene lost 3 bases and the J gene lost 15 bases, with 18 bases spanning the gap. The V gene's germline CDR1 is MNHEY and CDR2 SVGEGT. There are 13 residues in the CDR3. CDR3: CASSYVTTERPFF. In nucleotides, the CDR3 is TGTGCCAGCAGTTATGTGACCACAGAGCGGCCGTTCTTC.

This clonotype was seen repeatedly, ten times or more. The rearrangement links TRBV9 to TRBJ2-5, with 9 bases fitting TRBD2. The CDR3 has 15 amino acids. The germline V gene has CDR1 SGDLS and CDR2 YYNGEE. With V trimmed by 0 bases and J by 4 bases, 4 bases remained unmatched. The CDR3 sequence is CASSVDEREVETQYF. As DNA, the CDR3 is TGTGCCAGCAGCGTAGACGAGCGGGAGGTAGAGACCCAGTACTTC.

This clonotype was seen a few times. The gene calls are TRBV7-2 and TRBJ1-2; tentative D call: TRBD1 (6 bases). Germline V gene lookup returns CDR1 SGHTA and CDR2 FQGNSA. The CDR3 runs to 15 residues. V was pared by 3 bases and J by 2 bases, with 13 bases between. CDR3 nucleotides: TGTGCCAGCAGCTTGTACGGGGGGCAAAACTATGGCTACACCTTC. Translation: CASSLYGGQNYGYTF.

There are many counts of this clonotype. The chain carries TRBV7-2 and TRBJ1-4, with no clear D. Deletions cut 6 bases from V and 0 bases from J, with 8 bases between. The CDR3 runs 14 residues. Germline V gene sequence: CDR1 SGHTA, CDR2 FQGNSA. The CDR3 here is CASRGGATNEKLFF. The CDR3 DNA sequence: TGTGCCAGCAGGGGAGGCGCAACTAATGAAAAACTGTTTTTT.

This clonotype was observed at least ten times. V is TRBV6-1 and J is TRBJ2-2; D call uncertain. V was pared by 3 bases and J by 3 bases, with 8 bases between. CDR3 length: 14 amino acids. CDR1 MNHNS and CDR2 SASEGT come from the germline V gene. The CDR3 DNA follows: TGTGCCAGCAGTGACACTCCGTACACCGGGGAGCTGTTTTTT. Amino acids: CASSDTPYTGELFF.

This clonotype was counted ten times or more. The chain joins TRBV7-2 to TRBJ2-5; possibly TRBD1 for D (6 bases). Trimming shortened V by 4 bases and J by 1 base, and 13 bases separated the two germline ends. Germline values: CDR1 SGHTA, CDR2 FQGNSA. CDR3 size: 15 residues. CDR3 DNA: TGTGCCAGCAGCTCCCGCCGGGACACCCAAGAGACCCAGTACTTC. It is translated as CASSSRRDTQETQYF.

This clonotype has ten or more counts. The junction departs from the called germline gene at one end, perhaps through a read error. The chain is built from TRBV2 and TRBJ1-5; TRBD1 matches 7 bases. CDR3 length: 15 amino acids. CDR1 is SNHLY and CDR2 is FYNNEI in the germline V gene. The CDR3 here is CASREDRVGIQPQHF. CDR3 sequence (DNA): TGTGCCAGCAGGGAAGACAGGGTCGGAATTCAGCCCCAGCATTTT. The whole variable domain, filled in from reference TRBV2 and TRBJ1-5, reads EPEVTQTPSHQVTQMGQEVILRCVPISNHLYFYWYRQILGQKVEFLVSFYNNEISEKSEIFDDQFSVERPDGSNFTLKIRSTKLEDSAMYFCASREDRVGIQPQHFGDGTRLSIL.

This clonotype was observed many times. The chain recombines TRBV9 with TRBJ2-3, with D possibly TRBD2 on 7 matching bases. There are 18 residues in the CDR3. Germline loops: CDR1 SGDLS, CDR2 YYNGEE. The V and J ends lost 3 bases and 0 bases respectively, with 20 bases between them. The DNA of the CDR3 is TGTGCCAGCAGCGGACGAGGGGGGGTACTGCTAAGCACAGATACGCAGTATTTT. This sequence encodes CASSGRGGVLLSTDTQYF.

This clonotype has at least ten counts. The CDR3 here is CAIIGTGVEQYF. The CDR3 nucleotides are TGTGCCATCATCGGGACAGGGGTCGAGCAGTACTTC. V usage is TRBV10-3 and J usage is TRBJ2-7; 10 nucleotides match TRBD1. Germline CDR1 is ENHRY and CDR2 is SYGVKD. The CDR3 consists of 12 residues. V lost 7 bases to trimming and J lost 6 bases; unmatched junction nucleotides: 3.

This clonotype was picked up many times. The V call is TRBV7-2, the J call TRBJ1-5, with D maybe TRBD1 (5 bases). Germline lookup yields CDR1 SGHTA and CDR2 FQGNSA. Trimming removed 7 bases from V and 7 bases from J, with 17 bases in between. This CDR3 is 14 amino acids long. CDR3 residues: CASTQAGGHQPQHF. DNA for the CDR3: TGTGCCAGCACCCAAGCTGGCGGACACCAGCCCCAGCATTTT.

This clonotype appeared many times. V and J are TRBV11-3 and TRBJ2-1, with D tentatively TRBD2 (6 bases). The length of the CDR3 is 15 residues. V gave up 3 bases and J gave up 6 bases, with 15 bases separating them. Germline-derived CDR1 and CDR2 are SGHNT and YENEEA. For the CDR3, the DNA is TGTGCCAGCAGCTTGTCCGGGGGACCTGTCAATGAGCAGTTCTTC. Translating it yields CASSLSGGPVNEQFF.

This clonotype was seen repeatedly, ten times or more. The CDR3 loop is CASSFAPRGSGNTIYF. CDR3 nucleotides: TGCGCCAGCAGCTTTGCACCCAGGGGCTCTGGAAACACCATATATTTT. This chain links TRBV5-1 with TRBJ1-3; D may be TRBD1 (6 bases). Germline CDR1 is SGHRS and CDR2 is YFSETQ. The CDR3 is 16 residues long. Trimming cost V 2 bases and J 0 bases, with 12 bases left between them.

This clonotype appeared many times. The chain employs TRBV7-8 and TRBJ2-3, with 12 bases fitting TRBD2. The trim removed 1 base at V and 2 bases at J, leaving 7 bases unmatched. The CDR3 covers 18 residues. Looked up from germline, CDR1 is SGHVS and CDR2 is FQNEAQ. This CDR3 is CASSLDSLAGGPTDTQYF. The CDR3, as DNA: TGTGCCAGCAGCTTAGATTCCCTAGCGGGAGGGCCCACAGATACGCAGTATTTT. Combining the CDR3 with reference TRBV7-8 and TRBJ2-3 gives the whole variable domain GAGVSQSPRYKVAKRGQDVALRCDPISGHVSLFWYQQALGQGPEFLTYFQNEAQLDKSGLPSDRFFAERPEGSVSTLKIQRTQQEDSAVYLCASSLDSLAGGPTDTQYFGPGTRLTVL.

This clonotype was seen at least ten times. The V call is TRBV5-1, the J call TRBJ2-3; TRBD2 agrees at 7 bases. The trim removed 5 bases at V and 0 bases at J, leaving 12 bases unmatched. This CDR3 has 17 amino acids. Germline loops: CDR1 SGHRS, CDR2 YFSETQ. Here the CDR3 DNA reads TGCGCCAGCAGTTCCGGGGCGGGAGATCCCAGCACAGATACGCAGTATTTT. It translates to CASSSGAGDPSTDTQYF.

This clonotype came up many times. The rearrangement uses TRBV6-5 and TRBJ2-3, with 7 bases lining up with TRBD1. This CDR3 is 14 amino acids long. CDR1 is MNHEY and CDR2 is SVGAGI in the germline V gene. Losses at the gene ends were 6 bases for V and 2 bases for J; bases not matched to a gene: 5. CDR3 loop: CASRKQGFTDTQYF. The CDR3 DNA follows: TGTGCCAGCAGAAAACAGGGGTTCACAGATACGCAGTATTTT.

In this sample, this clonotype turned up a few times. The chain combines TRBV9 with TRBJ2-1; a weak D match, TRBD2 (5 bases). The V end lost 2 bases, the J end lost 8 bases, and 20 bases lay between the germline ends. There are 16 residues in the CDR3. CDR1 is SGDLS, CDR2 YYNGEE, per germline. CDR3 protein: CASSVRTVVTLDEQFF. Here the CDR3 DNA reads TGTGCCAGCAGCGTCCGGACTGTTGTTACGCTGGATGAGCAGTTCTTC. Variable domain in full (rest from reference TRBV9 and TRBJ2-1): DSGVTQTPKHLITATGQRVTLRCSPRSGDLSVYWYQQSLDQGLQFLIQYYNGEERAKGNILERFSAQQFPDLHSELNLSSLELGDSALYFCASSVRTVVTLDEQFFGPGTRLTVL.

This clonotype was counted many times. This chain joins TRBV19 and TRBJ2-2, with 9 bases that match TRBD1. V shed 7 bases and J 5 bases; nucleotides not matched to a gene: 5. CDR1 and CDR2 from the germline V gene are LNHDA and SQIVND (reference sequence). This CDR3 is built from 14 residues. The CDR3 DNA reads as TGTGCCAGTAATACAGGGGGCGCGACCGGGGAGCTGTTTTTT. Its translation: CASNTGGATGELFF.

The rearrangement links TRBV5-6 to TRBJ2-1; 9 bases align to TRBD1. Trimming cost V 1 base and J 7 bases; bases outside gene matches: 9. Germline CDR1 and CDR2: SGHDT and YYEEEE. This CDR3 region has 16 residues. The CDR3 region is CASSLIWGQGRNEQFF. CDR3 in DNA: TGTGCCAGCAGCTTGATCTGGGGACAGGGTAGGAATGAGCAGTTCTTC.

Many counts were recorded for this clonotype. The chain joins TRBV7-6 to TRBJ1-4, with 7 bases aligning to TRBD1. The CDR3 runs to 15 residues. CDR1 is SGHVS, CDR2 FNYEAQ, per germline. V was clipped by 5 bases and J by 7 bases; unmatched bases: 10. The CDR3 spells CASSQETGYAEKLFF. The CDR3 DNA sequence: TGTGCCAGCAGCCAAGAGACAGGGTATGCTGAAAAACTGTTTTTT. Full variable domain (remainder filled in from reference TRBV7-6 and TRBJ1-4): GAGVSQSPRYKVTKRGQDVALRCDPISGHVSLYWYRQALGQGPEFLTYFNYEAQQDKSGLPNDRFSAERPEGSISTLTIQRTEQRDSAMYRCASSQETGYAEKLFFGSGTQLSVL.

By share of the sample, this clonotype is medium-sized. The rearrangement uses TRBV5-6 and TRBJ2-3; maybe TRBD1 (6 bases). V was pared by 1 base and J by 1 base, with 10 bases between. The CDR3 loop spans 15 amino acids. Per germline, CDR1 SGHDT and CDR2 YYEEEE. In DNA form, the CDR3 reads TGTGCCAGCAGCTTGCTGGGGGCCGGCACAGATACGCAGTATTTT. Encoded protein: CASSLLGAGTDTQYF.

This clonotype was recorded at least ten times. The chain employs TRBV6-2 or TRBV6-3 and TRBJ1-5; maybe TRBD1 (6 bases). Germline CDR1 is MNHEY and CDR2 is SVGEGT. The CDR3 loop spans 13 amino acids. V lost 7 bases, J lost 8 bases, and 15 bases lay in between. The CDR3 DNA is TGTGCCAGCAACTCACAGGGATGGGAGCCCCAGCATTTT. Residues: CASNSQGWEPQHF.

At least ten counts were recorded for this clonotype. The CDR3 loop reads CASSRIGETYEQYF. DNA for the CDR3: TGTGCCAGCAGCCGTATTGGGGAAACCTACGAGCAGTACTTC. The chain carries TRBV7-9 and TRBJ2-7; D not resolved. This CDR3 is built from 14 residues. The germline V gene has CDR1 SEHNR and CDR2 FQNEAQ (reference sequence). With 5 bases removed from V and 2 bases from J, the gap between germline ends came to 13 bases.

There are many counts of this clonotype. The V gene is TRBV9, the J gene TRBJ2-5, with D unresolved. Trimming took 4 bases from V and 1 from J, leaving 8 bases between them. The CDR3 has 13 residues. The germline V gene encodes CDR1 SGDLS and CDR2 YYNGEE. The CDR3, as DNA: TGTGCCAGCAGCCAGCACAGCCAAGAGACCCAGTACTTC. Translation gives CASSQHSQETQYF.

The chain recombines TRBV27 with TRBJ1-1, with D uncertain. Germline V CDR1 and CDR2: MNHEY, SMNVEV (reference sequence). V was shortened by 5 bases and J by 0 bases, with 7 bases between the two germline ends. The CDR3 extends over 13 amino acids. CDR3 coding DNA: TGTGCCAGCAGTACACAGATGAACACTGAAGCTTTCTTT. As protein: CASSTQMNTEAFF.

This clonotype was recorded many times. This chain connects TRBV7-8 to TRBJ1-2; D is ambiguous. The CDR3 length is 13 residues. Per the germline V gene, CDR1 is SGHVS and CDR2 is FQNEAQ. Trimming cost V 1 base and J 7 bases, with 10 bases left between them. The CDR3 DNA is TGTGCCAGCAGCTTAGTCGAGGTGTCTGGCTACACCTTC. Protein: CASSLVEVSGYTF.

V is TRBV20-1 and J is TRBJ2-5; D is perhaps TRBD2 (6 bases). Germline V gene lookup returns CDR1 DFQATT and CDR2 SNEGSKA (reference sequence). With 0 bases removed from V and 4 bases from J, the gap between germline ends came to 12 bases. The CDR3 is made up of 14 amino acids. The CDR3 nucleotides are TGCAGTGCTAGAGATTCGGGAGCGGGAGAGACCCAGTACTTC. This codes for CSARDSGAGETQYF.

Ten or more counts support this clonotype. The V call is TRBV28, the J call TRBJ2-6; 10 bases line up with TRBD2. The CDR3 has 18 amino acids. CDR1 is MDHEN, CDR2 SYDVKM, per germline. The V segment lost 6 bases and the J segment 0 bases; nucleotides outside the gene matches: 8. CDR3 DNA sequence: TGTGCCAGCAGCCAACCGGGACTAGCGAACTCTGGGGCCAACGTCCTGACTTTC. Its translation is CASSQPGLANSGANVLTF. Combining the CDR3 with reference TRBV28 and TRBJ2-6 gives the whole variable domain DVKVTQSSRYLVKRTGEKVFLECVQDMDHENMFWYRQDPGLGLRLIYFSYDVKMKEKGDIPEGYSVSREKKERFSLILESASTNQTSMYLCASSQPGLANSGANVLTFGAGSRLTVL.